The subject of this entry is one T cell receptor beta chain. These data originate in a study of cytomegalovirus exposure and HLA in healthy donors. Per germline, CDR1 MRHNA and CDR2 SNTAGT. There are 13 residues in the CDR3. V lost 6 bases to trimming and J lost 2 bases, with 9 bases between them. Assay used: immunoSEQ multiplex PCR; TCRdb lists only in-frame clones, some missing. The sample lists 150,000 or so clones, about 86% occurring once. Specimen: PBMCs. This sequence joins TRBV6-4 and TRBJ2-3; D remains unclear. The receptor was derived from a man between 18 and 29 years old in good health and CMV-seropositive. Written as DNA, the CDR3 is TGTGCCAGCAGCTTTAAAGCCACAGATACGCAGTATTTT. Translated: CASSFKATDTQYF.